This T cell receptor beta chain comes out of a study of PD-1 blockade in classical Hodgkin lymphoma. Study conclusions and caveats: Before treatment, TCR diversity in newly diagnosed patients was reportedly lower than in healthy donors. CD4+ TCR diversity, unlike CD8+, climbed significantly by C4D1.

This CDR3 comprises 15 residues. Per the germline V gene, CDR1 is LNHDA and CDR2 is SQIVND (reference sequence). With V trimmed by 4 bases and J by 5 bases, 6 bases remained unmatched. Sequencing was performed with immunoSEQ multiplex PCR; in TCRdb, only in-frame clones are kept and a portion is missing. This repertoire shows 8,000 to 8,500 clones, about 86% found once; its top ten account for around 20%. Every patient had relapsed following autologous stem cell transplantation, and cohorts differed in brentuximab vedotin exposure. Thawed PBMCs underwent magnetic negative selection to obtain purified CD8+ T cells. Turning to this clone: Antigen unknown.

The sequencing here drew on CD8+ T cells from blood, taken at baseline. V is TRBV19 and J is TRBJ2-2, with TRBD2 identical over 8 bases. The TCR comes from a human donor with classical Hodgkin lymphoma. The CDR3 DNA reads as TGTGCCAGTAGTACCGGGACTAGGGGTACCGGGGAGCTGTTTTTT. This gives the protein CASSTGTRGTGELFF.